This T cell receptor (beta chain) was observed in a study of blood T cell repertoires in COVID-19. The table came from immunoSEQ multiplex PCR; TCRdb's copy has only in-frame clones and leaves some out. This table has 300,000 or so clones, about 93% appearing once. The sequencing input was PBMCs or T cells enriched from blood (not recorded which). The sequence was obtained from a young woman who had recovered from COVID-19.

The CDR3 sequence is CASSVWASSYNSPLHF. In DNA, the CDR3 is TGTGCCAGCAGTGTCTGGGCGAGCTCCTATAATTCACCCCTCCACTTT. This chain joins TRBV6-4 and TRBJ1-6; unclear D gene. Trimming pared 4 bases from V and 0 bases from J, leaving 10 bases between. This CDR3 has 16 amino acids. Germline assignment: CDR1 MRHNA and CDR2 SNTAGT.